This TCR beta chain was sequenced in a study of blood T cell repertoires in COVID-19. In the study overall: Samples of COVID-19 (acute and convalescent) were obtained from the United States, Italy and Spain. PBMCs, B-cell-depleted T cells, or T cells provided the cDNA or gDNA that made up the material.

Authors' methods: The authors estimated nucleated cell counts from reference gene primer amplification. TCRdb keeps only in-frame clones here, not all; method: immunoSEQ multiplex PCR. From that table come the V and J calls and clone size; the DNA was used to work out D and trimming. The table includes 65,000 or so clones, 75% to 85% detected once. CDR3 length equals 15 residues. CDR1 SGHNT and CDR2 YENEEA come from the germline V gene. Trimming cost V 3 bases and J 4 bases, with 15 bases left between them. In its sample, this clone was seen once. The specimen was peripheral blood. The chain links TRBV11-3 to TRBJ1-1; D unclear. The receptor comes from an elderly man with acute or convalescent COVID-19. DNA of the CDR3: TGTGCCAGCAGCTTCTTGGGCCGCTCGAGCACTGAAGCTTTCTTT. Translating it yields CASSFLGRSSTEAFF.